These T cell receptor beta chains were read from a single sample in a study of shared clonotypes between healthy human individuals. Data came from immunoSEQ multiplex PCR; TCRdb stores just in-frame clones and leaves some out. Of roughly 1,500,000 clones in the sample, around 98% were seen once. Material: naive CD4+ T cells sorted from blood. The receptors originated from a man aged 25 to 40 in good health. The CDR3 runs from the conserved cysteine through the conserved F or W. The D gene is left open where the match is weak. Size tells how often a clone was seen (once, few, many) or the class of an expanded clone, and some rows leave it out.

TRBD2	TRBV7-9	NA	TRBJ2-1	CASSFGGFDEQFF	TGTGCCAGCAGCTTCGGGGGGTTCGATGAGCAGTTCTTC
NA	TRBV7-9	NA	TRBJ2-7	CASSLGAGVGLYF	TGTGCCAGCAGCTTAGGAGCCGGGGTTGGCCTGTACTTC
TRBD1	TRBV18	NA	TRBJ2-1	CASSPPNLVGAGGNEQFF	TGTGCCAGCTCACCACCGAATTTGGTCGGGGCAGGGGGCAATGAGCAGTTCTTC
NA	TRBV29-1	NA	TRBJ2-5	CSVELSVQETQYF	TGCAGCGTTGAATTGTCGGTGCAAGAGACCCAGTACTTC
NA	TRBV7-2	NA	TRBJ1-2	CASSFPGVSLYGYTF	TGTGCCAGCAGCTTCCCTGGGGTCAGTCTATATGGCTACACCTTC
NA	TRBV5-6	NA	TRBJ2-2	CASSLVGPNTGELFF	TGTGCCAGCAGCTTGGTCGGCCCGAACACCGGGGAGCTGTTTTTT
TRBD1	TRBV5-1	NA	TRBJ2-7	CASRAWDRGGEQYF	TGCGCCAGCAGGGCGTGGGACAGGGGAGGCGAGCAGTACTTC
NA	TRBV5-1	once	TRBJ1-2	CASSEQGIHGYTF	TGCGCCAGCAGCGAACAGGGCATCCATGGCTACACCTTC
NA	TRBV27	NA	TRBJ2-7	CASRRDSGVGEQYF	TGTGCCAGCAGACGGGACTCCGGCGTGGGGGAGCAGTACTTC
NA	TRBV11-2	NA	TRBJ2-7	CASGLTRYYEQYF	TGTGCCAGCGGCTTAACACGGTACTACGAGCAGTACTTC
TRBD2	TRBV28	NA	TRBJ2-7	CASSLWSGTYEQYF	TGTGCCAGCAGTTTATGGAGCGGGACCTACGAGCAGTACTTC
NA	TRBV7-2	NA	TRBJ1-1	CASSLYDRTGAFF	TGTGCCAGCAGCTTATACGACAGGACTGGAGCTTTCTTT
NA	TRBV19	NA	TRBJ2-2	CASSILAGELFF	TGTGCCAGTAGTATACTAGCCGGGGAGCTGTTTTTT
NA	TRBV9	NA	TRBJ2-5	CASSVEGWDQETQYF	TGTGCCAGCAGCGTCGAGGGGTGGGACCAAGAGACCCAGTACTTC
NA	TRBV5-1	NA	TRBJ2-1	CASSLGETYNEQFF	TGCGCCAGCAGCTTGGGAGAAACCTACAATGAGCAGTTCTTC
TRBD2	TRBV19	NA	TRBJ2-7	CASSKTSVGSYEQYF	TGTGCCAGTAGTAAGACTAGCGTTGGCTCCTACGAGCAGTACTTC
NA	TRBV29-1	NA	TRBJ1-5	CSVGTSPDQPQHF	TGCAGCGTGGGGACCTCGCCCGATCAGCCCCAGCATTTT
TRBD1	TRBV27	NA	TRBJ2-7	CASSSIGTGREYEQYF	TGTGCCAGCAGTTCGATTGGGACAGGGAGAGAATACGAGCAGTACTTC
TRBD1	TRBV9	NA	TRBJ2-3	CASSPRQGASGTDTQYF	TGTGCCAGCAGCCCACGACAGGGGGCTTCGGGCACAGATACGCAGTATTTT
TRBD1	TRBV6-5	NA	TRBJ1-1	CASSRQGSNTEAFF	TGTGCCAGCAGTCGACAGGGTTCGAACACTGAAGCTTTCTTT
NA	TRBV28	once	TRBJ1-5	CASRGDALGQPQHF	TGTGCCAGCAGAGGGGACGCTTTGGGTCAGCCCCAGCATTTT
NA	TRBV7-2	NA	TRBJ1-5	CASSQSLGGNQPQHF	TGTGCCAGCAGCCAGTCGCTGGGGGGCAATCAGCCCCAGCATTTT
NA	TRBV6-5	NA	TRBJ1-2	CASSLSTPRGSGYTF	TGTGCCAGCAGTTTGTCAACCCCCCGGGGATCCGGCTACACCTTC
NA	TRBV2	NA	TRBJ2-5	CASSGERQETQYF	TGTGCCAGCAGTGGCGAGAGGCAAGAGACCCAGTACTTC
NA	TRBV20-1	NA	TRBJ1-4	CSAGGEKLFF	TGCAGTGCTGGGGGTGAAAAACTGTTTTTT
NA	TRBV6-1	NA	TRBJ1-1	CASSALTAKDTEAFF	TGTGCCAGCAGTGCCTTGACAGCAAAGGACACTGAAGCTTTCTTT
NA	TRBV9	NA	TRBJ2-5	CASSAPQTGWETQYF	TGTGCCAGCAGCGCCCCTCAGACTGGATGGGAGACCCAGTACTTC
NA	TRBV29-1	NA	TRBJ2-2	CSGAGNTGELFF	TGCAGCGGGGCGGGGAACACCGGGGAGCTGTTTTTT
TRBD2	TRBV5-4	NA	TRBJ2-5	CASSLGRFQESGVQETQYF	TGTGCCAGCAGCTTGGGACGCTTTCAAGAAAGCGGGGTACAAGAGACCCAGTACTTC
NA	TRBV6-6	once	TRBJ2-1	CASIQRPSYNEQFF	TGTGCCAGCATTCAGCGTCCTTCCTACAATGAGCAGTTCTTC
NA	TRBV6-5	NA	TRBJ2-3	CASSSRVTDTQYF	TGTGCCAGCAGTTCACGGGTTACAGATACGCAGTATTTT
NA	TRBV27	NA	TRBJ1-4	CASSSGFQVVEKLFF	TGTGCCAGCAGTTCAGGGTTTCAGGTTGTTGAAAAACTGTTTTTT
NA	TRBV5-4	NA	TRBJ2-1	CASSSPGSGQFF	TGTGCCAGCAGTTCACCCGGGAGTGGGCAGTTCTTC
TRBD1	TRBV28	once	TRBJ2-6	CASSGTGGPGANVLTF	TGTGCCAGCAGTGGGACAGGGGGTCCTGGGGCCAACGTCCTGACTTTC
TRBD2	TRBV4-1	NA	TRBJ2-7	CASSQATSGTYEQYF	TGCGCCAGCAGCCAAGCAACTAGCGGGACTTACGAGCAGTACTTC
NA	TRBV28	NA	TRBJ2-5	CASSWMGLQTQYF	TGTGCCAGCAGTTGGATGGGACTTCAGACCCAGTACTTC
TRBD2	TRBV5-4	NA	TRBJ2-3	CASSLDPSGFTDTQYF	TGTGCCAGCAGCTTGGATCCTAGCGGATTCACAGATACGCAGTATTTT